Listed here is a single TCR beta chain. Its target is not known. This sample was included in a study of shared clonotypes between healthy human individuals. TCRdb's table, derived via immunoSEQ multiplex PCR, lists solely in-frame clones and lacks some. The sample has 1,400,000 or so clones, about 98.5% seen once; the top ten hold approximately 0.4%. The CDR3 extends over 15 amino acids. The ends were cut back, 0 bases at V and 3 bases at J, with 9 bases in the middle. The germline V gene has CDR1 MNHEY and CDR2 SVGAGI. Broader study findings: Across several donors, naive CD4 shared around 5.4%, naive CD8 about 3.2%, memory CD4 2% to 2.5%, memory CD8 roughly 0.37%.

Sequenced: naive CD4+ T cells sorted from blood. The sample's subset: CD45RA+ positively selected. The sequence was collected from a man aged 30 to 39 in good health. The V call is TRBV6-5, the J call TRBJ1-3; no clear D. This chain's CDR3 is CASSYSGSVGNTIYF. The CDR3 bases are TGTGCCAGCAGTTACTCGGGCTCGGTTGGAAACACCATATATTTT.